These 7 T cell receptor beta chains were sequenced from one sample in a study of PD-1 blockade in classical Hodgkin lymphoma. Profiling relied on immunoSEQ multiplex PCR, and the TCRdb table lists in-frame clones only, not all of them. Of about 97,000 clones in the sample, 80% to 90% were seen once. Each of the patients experienced relapse following autologous stem cell transplantation, and their brentuximab vedotin exposure differed. The sequenced sample was peripheral blood mononuclear cells (PBMCs), obtained before the second cycle of nivolumab. The origin of the receptors is a human donor with classical Hodgkin lymphoma.

In this sample, this clone turned up a few times. This rearrangement joins TRBV7-9 to TRBJ1-1; D may be TRBD1 (5 bases). The length of the CDR3 is 14 residues. V lost 3 bases and J 4 bases, leaving 12 bases between the germline ends. Germline V lookup: CDR1 SEHNR, CDR2 FQNEAQ (reference sequence). The chain's CDR3 is CASSLDISVTEAFF. Written as DNA, the CDR3 is TGTGCCAGCAGCTTGGACATCTCGGTCACTGAAGCTTTCTTT. The whole variable domain, remainder taken from reference TRBV7-9 and TRBJ1-1, is DTGVSQNPRHKITKRGQNVTFRCDPISEHNRLYWYRQTLGQGPEFLTYFQNEAQLEKSRLLSDRFSAERPKGSFSTLEIQRTEQGDSAMYLCASSLDISVTEAFFGQGTRLTVV.

The chain couples TRBV19 to TRBJ1-2, with D possibly matching TRBD1 (6 bases). Between the trimmed V and J ends, which lost 4 bases and 4 bases, there was a span of 13 bases. This CDR3 is built from 14 residues. Looked up from germline, CDR1 is LNHDA and CDR2 is SQIVND (reference sequence). The CDR3 bases are TGTGCCAGTAGTAGGCTGAGGGGGACCTATGGCTACACCTTC. Translated, it gives CASSRLRGTYGYTF.

The chain combines TRBV4-2 with TRBJ2-7; 7 bases line up with TRBD1. J gave up 3 bases and V 1 base, and 9 bases lay outside the gene matches. This CDR3 is built from 16 residues. Germline CDR1 LGHNA, CDR2 YNFKEQ. The DNA for the CDR3 is TGTGCCAGCAGCCAAGTACTCGGGACAGCCGTCTACGAGCAGTACTTC. Translation gives CASSQVLGTAVYEQYF.

This clone was seen a handful of times. This rearrangement joins TRBV7-6 to TRBJ1-6; 10 bases fit TRBD1. The germline gives CDR1 SGHVS, CDR2 FNYEAQ. Trimming removed 5 bases from V and 10 bases from J; junction bases left unmatched: 2. The CDR3 length is 13 residues. CDR3 sequence (DNA): TGTGCCAGCAGCGACAGGGGGCAATCACCCCTCCACTTT. The encoded protein is CASSDRGQSPLHF.

The chain has TRBV19 and TRBJ1-2; tentatively, D is TRBD1 (6 bases). V was trimmed by 3 bases and J by 5 bases, leaving 22 bases between them. This CDR3 region has 17 residues. In germline, CDR1 is LNHDA, CDR2 SQIVND (reference sequence). The CDR3 DNA reads TGTGCCAGTAGTATCACGTTAAGACAGGCAGTCAAGTATGGCTACACCTTC. Its translation is CASSITLRQAVKYGYTF.

Only a few counts were recorded for this clone. This sequence joins TRBV4-2 and TRBJ1-6, with D possibly TRBD1 on 5 matching bases. Deletions cut 3 bases from V and 6 bases from J, with 18 bases between. The CDR3 has 17 amino acids. Germline lookup yields CDR1 LGHNA and CDR2 YNFKEQ. The CDR3 DNA follows: TGTGCCAGCAGCCAGTTGACGGCTGGGGCCAGTAATTCACCCCTCCACTTT. Its protein product is CASSQLTAGASNSPLHF.

The chain joins TRBV7-2 to TRBJ2-5; D gene ambiguous. V lost 5 bases, J lost 5 bases, and 18 bases lay in between. From germline, CDR1 is SGHTA and CDR2 FQGNSA. The CDR3 contains 15 residues. The CDR3 is CASSHGLDARETQYF. The CDR3 DNA reads TGTGCCAGCAGCCACGGGCTCGACGCGCGGGAGACCCAGTACTTC.